Below, 27 T cell receptor beta chains from the same sample are listed, as sequenced in a study of cytomegalovirus exposure and HLA in healthy donors. The study ran its PCR with 60 Vbeta and 13 Jbeta primers. Clones were sequenced by immunoSEQ multiplex PCR, and TCRdb holds only the in-frame ones, with some missing. The table has 200,000 to 250,000 clones, 75% to 85% seen once. Sequencing input: PBMCs. Every receptor here comes from a woman aged 55-69 years in good health and CMV-seropositive.

The chain employs TRBV4-2 and TRBJ2-5; 10 bases agree with TRBD2. The CDR3 runs 16 residues. The germline V gene has CDR1 LGHNA and CDR2 YNFKEQ. V trimming: 4 bases; J trimming: 4 bases; junction bases outside the gene matches: 9. The CDR3 DNA reads as TGTGCCAGCAGCCGCCTAGGAGCGGGGGGGCCAGAGACCCAGTACTTC. It encodes CASSRLGAGGPETQYF.

The genes are TRBV18 and TRBJ1-2; no reliable D call. V lost 3 bases, J lost 5 bases, and 13 bases lay in between. The CDR3 covers 14 residues. In germline, CDR1 is KGHSH, CDR2 LQKENI. The CDR3 here is CASSPSTVAYGYTF. The DNA of the CDR3 is TGTGCCAGCTCACCCTCAACTGTCGCATATGGCTACACCTTC. The full variable domain, rest sourced from reference TRBV18 and TRBJ1-2, is NAGVMQNPRHLVRRRGQEARLRCSPMKGHSHVYWYRQLPEEGLKFMVYLQKENIIDESGMPKERFSAEFPKEGPSILRIQQVVRGDSAAYFCASSPSTVAYGYTFGSGTRLTVV.

The chain carries TRBV27 and TRBJ1-3; 8 bases agree with TRBD1. The length of the CDR3 is 15 residues. Trimming at V came to 4 bases and at J to 3 bases, leaving 5 bases not matched to a gene. From germline, CDR1 is MNHEY and CDR2 SMNVEV (reference sequence). Here the CDR3 DNA reads TGTGCCAGCAGTTCGGACAGGGCACATGGAAACACCATATATTTT. This codes for CASSSDRAHGNTIYF.

By proportion, this clone is medium-sized. The V gene is TRBV19, the J gene TRBJ2-7, with 11 bases aligning to TRBD1. The CDR3 loop spans 15 amino acids. Germline CDR1 is LNHDA and CDR2 is SQIVND (reference sequence). V lost 5 bases, J lost 3 bases, and 6 bases stayed unmatched. CDR3 protein: CASSSPGQGVYEQYF. The CDR3 bases are TGTGCCAGTAGTTCGCCGGGACAGGGGGTCTACGAGCAGTACTTC.

The chain recombines TRBV18 with TRBJ2-5; D may be TRBD2 (5 bases). This CDR3 is 15 amino acids long. Trimming cost V 2 bases and J 1 base, with 11 bases left between them. Germline V gives CDR1 KGHSH, CDR2 LQKENI. CDR3 amino acids: CASSPAFGIQETQYF. The CDR3 DNA is TGTGCCAGCTCACCAGCATTCGGGATCCAAGAGACCCAGTACTTC.

Note on this clone: Mismatch with germline at one junction end may stem from a read error. V usage is TRBV20-1 and J usage is TRBJ2-1; the D gene is possibly TRBD2 (6 bases). The CDR3 contains 10 residues. The germline gives CDR1 DFQATT, CDR2 SNEGSKA (reference sequence). The CDR3 is CSPLGGERFF. The DNA for the CDR3 is TGCAGCCCCCTCGGGGGTGAGCGGTTCTTC.

V gene TRBV27 combines with J gene TRBJ2-7, with D unclear. This CDR3 spans 16 amino acids. CDR1 and CDR2 from the germline V gene are MNHEY and SMNVEV (reference sequence). V was trimmed by 6 bases and J by 7 bases, leaving 25 bases between them. The CDR3 here is CASRSPGSPPFLEQYF. CDR3 nucleotide sequence: TGTGCCAGCAGGAGTCCCGGGTCACCCCCCTTCCTGGAGCAGTACTTC.

This clone was picked up a small number of times. V and J are TRBV5-1 and TRBJ2-3; perhaps TRBD2 as D (6 bases). Germline values: CDR1 SGHRS, CDR2 YFSETQ. V lost 3 bases, J lost 4 bases, and 27 bases lay in between. The CDR3 covers 19 residues. The CDR3 sequence: CASSSQPKTSSRSPDTQYF. CDR3 DNA sequence: TGCGCCAGCAGCTCCCAACCCAAGACTAGTTCAAGGTCCCCAGATACGCAGTATTTT.

This clone was detected a few times. This chain links TRBV27 with TRBJ2-7; 12 bases align to TRBD2. V lost 8 bases to trimming and J lost 6 bases; unmatched junction nucleotides: 14. The CDR3 loop spans 16 amino acids. Germline CDR1 reads MNHEY; CDR2 reads SMNVEV (reference sequence). The CDR3 region is CASSQRGGLAGTEQYF. CDR3 DNA sequence: TGTGCCAGCTCTCAGAGAGGAGGACTAGCGGGGACCGAGCAGTACTTC.

V gene TRBV7-3 combines with J gene TRBJ2-1; 11 bases map to TRBD2. Germline V lookup: CDR1 SGHTA, CDR2 FQGTGA. V shed 4 bases, J shed 5 bases, and the junction held 4 bases outside the gene matches. The CDR3 is 15 residues long. CDR3 bases: TGTGCCAGCAGCTATAGCGGGGGGGGGAACAATGAGCAGTTCTTC. Protein product: CASSYSGGGNNEQFF.

This clone came up a few times. This chain connects TRBV6-1 to TRBJ2-3, with D tentatively TRBD2 (6 bases). From germline, CDR1 is MNHNS and CDR2 SASEGT. The CDR3 extends over 15 amino acids. With 7 bases removed from V and 3 bases from J, the gap between germline ends came to 17 bases. The CDR3 is CASMSGLGSTDTQYF. DNA of the CDR3: TGTGCCAGCATGAGCGGGTTAGGCTCTACAGATACGCAGTATTTT.

This clone was seen a few times. The chain uses TRBV18 and TRBJ1-5, with 8 bases identical to TRBD1. Germline trimming cut 4 bases from V and 1 base from J; bases unmatched to any gene: 6. Germline assignment: CDR1 KGHSH and CDR2 LQKENI. The CDR3 runs to 16 residues. The CDR3 protein is CASSLQGARSNQPQHF. As DNA, the CDR3 is TGTGCCAGCTCACTTCAGGGGGCGAGGAGCAATCAGCCCCAGCATTTT.

This chain connects TRBV5-3 to TRBJ2-7; a possible D gene is TRBD1 (5 bases). TRBV5-3 is given ORF status, its function remaining uncertain. The germline V and J ends were trimmed by 4 bases and 4 bases, with 9 bases remaining between them. The CDR3 has 12 amino acids. CDR3 protein: CARSPQGYEQYF. The CDR3, as DNA: TGTGCCAGAAGCCCGCAGGGTTACGAGCAGTACTTC.

V usage is TRBV19 and J usage is TRBJ1-2, with D possibly TRBD1 on 6 matching bases. The CDR3 has 16 residues. CDR1 is LNHDA, CDR2 SQIVND, per germline (reference sequence). The CDR3 coding sequence is TGTGCGGCTAAAAGTTCCGGGACACTATCCGGCTATGGCTACACCTTC. It translates to CAAKSSGTLSGYGYTF.

V usage is TRBV18 and J usage is TRBJ2-5; 7 bases align to TRBD2. CDR1 is KGHSH, CDR2 LQKENI, per germline. The trim removed 4 bases at V and 2 bases at J, leaving 4 bases unmatched. This CDR3 is 14 amino acids long. CDR3 amino acids: CASSLRLAQETQYF. As DNA, the CDR3 is TGTGCCAGCTCACTTAGACTAGCTCAAGAGACCCAGTACTTC. The variable domain in full, with the rest retrieved from reference TRBV18 and TRBJ2-5, is NAGVMQNPRHLVRRRGQEARLRCSPMKGHSHVYWYRQLPEEGLKFMVYLQKENIIDESGMPKERFSAEFPKEGPSILRIQQVVRGDSAAYFCASSLRLAQETQYFGPGTRLLVL.

The chain is built from TRBV15 and TRBJ2-1; the match to TRBD2 covers 12 bases. Looked up from germline, CDR1 is LNHNV and CDR2 is YYDKDF (reference sequence). This CDR3 region has 15 residues. The J segment lost 9 bases and the V segment lost 4 bases, leaving 7 bases of the junction unmatched. The CDR3 reads CATSTPGLAGFEQFF. CDR3 nucleotide sequence: TGTGCCACCAGCACTCCCGGACTAGCGGGGTTTGAGCAGTTCTTC.

This chain links TRBV27 with TRBJ2-7, with 8 positions matching TRBD1. Germline V CDR1 and CDR2: MNHEY, SMNVEV (reference sequence). The CDR3 consists of 14 residues. With V trimmed by 3 bases and J by 5 bases, 6 bases remained unmatched. CDR3 sequence reads: CASSFNGQGDEQYF. CDR3 in DNA: TGTGCCAGCAGTTTTAACGGACAGGGTGACGAGCAGTACTTC.

This clone was recorded only once. V is TRBV20-1 and J is TRBJ2-2, with 7 bases fitting TRBD2. Trimming removed 7 bases from V and 13 bases from J; junction bases left unmatched: 9. This CDR3 is built from 11 residues. Germline V gene lookup returns CDR1 DFQATT and CDR2 SNEGSKA (reference sequence). The CDR3 coding sequence is TGCAGTGTTAGCGGGTTGGCGGGGCTGTTTTTT. Translated: CSVSGLAGLFF.

The chain carries TRBV19 and TRBJ2-3; 8 bases are shared with TRBD2. The CDR3 sequence is 16 residues long. V gave up 4 bases and J gave up 1 base; unmatched junction bases: 7. CDR1 is LNHDA and CDR2 is SQIVND in the germline V gene (reference sequence). CDR3 in amino acids: CASSKRGAGGTDTQYF. The CDR3 coding sequence is TGTGCCAGTAGTAAAAGAGGAGCGGGGGGCACAGATACGCAGTATTTT. Filled out from reference TRBV19 and TRBJ2-3, the complete variable domain reads DGGITQSPKYLFRKEGQNVTLSCEQNLNHDAMYWYRQDPGQGLRLIYYSQIVNDFQKGDIAEGYSVSREKKESFPLTVTSAQKNPTAFYLCASSKRGAGGTDTQYFGPGTRLTVL.

In this sample, this clone turned up a few times. The chain uses TRBV10-1 and TRBJ1-1; tentatively, D is TRBD1 (6 bases). The CDR3 contains 11 residues. V lost 3 bases and J lost 10, with 9 bases in between. Germline lookup yields CDR1 WNHNN and CDR2 SYGVQD (reference sequence). CDR3 protein: CASSDGRGAFF. The CDR3 DNA reads as TGCGCCAGCAGTGACGGCAGGGGAGCTTTCTTT.

V is TRBV13 and J is TRBJ2-4, with 14 bases that match TRBD2. Trimming removed 5 bases from V and 8 bases from J; junction bases left unmatched: 8. The CDR3 contains 16 residues. Per the germline V gene, CDR1 is PRHDT and CDR2 is FYEKMQ (reference sequence). The CDR3 is CASSLGTSGSMDIQYF. The CDR3 DNA reads as TGTGCCAGCAGCCTCGGGACTAGCGGGAGCATGGACATTCAGTACTTC.

The rearrangement uses TRBV4-2 and TRBJ1-3; 8 bases agree with TRBD1. The J segment lost 4 bases and the V segment lost 1 base, leaving 0 bases of the junction unmatched. In germline, CDR1 is LGHNA, CDR2 YNFKEQ. The CDR3 runs to 14 residues. Written as DNA, the CDR3 is TGTGCCAGCAGCCAAGGGGACAGGGGAAACACCATATATTTT. This translates into CASSQGDRGNTIYF.

This clone was counted a few times. The chain recombines TRBV10-3 with TRBJ1-1; D not resolved. CDR1 is ENHRY, CDR2 SYGVKD, per germline. V lost 3 bases and J 1 base, leaving 6 bases between the germline ends. CDR3 length: 13 amino acids. The CDR3 region is CAISDASNTEAFF. CDR3 nucleotide sequence: TGTGCCATCAGTGATGCGTCGAACACTGAAGCTTTCTTT.

The chain carries TRBV2 and TRBJ1-3; D not resolved. Germline V gene lookup returns CDR1 SNHLY and CDR2 FYNNEI. The CDR3 covers 12 residues. The germline V and J ends were trimmed by 7 bases and 4 bases, with 8 bases remaining between them. CDR3 loop: CASTGSGNTIYF. CDR3 nucleotide sequence: TGTGCCAGCACGGGGAGCGGAAACACCATATATTTT.

The chain uses TRBV30 and TRBJ2-1; tentatively, D is TRBD2 (6 bases). This CDR3 is built from 13 residues. The germline CDR1 and CDR2 sequences are GTSNPN and SVGIG (reference sequence). Deletions cut 3 bases from V and 13 bases from J, with 19 bases between. CDR3 nucleotide sequence: TGTGCCTGGAGGGGGACCGGGACTCCGTTTCAGTTCTTC. Its translation: CAWRGTGTPFQFF.

The DNA for the CDR3 is TGTGCCTGGAAGGGGTGGGAGGGCGCCTATGGCTACACCTTC. Amino acids: CAWKGWEGAYGYTF. V is TRBV30 and J is TRBJ1-2; a possible D gene is TRBD1 (5 bases). V lost 4 bases and J 4 bases, leaving 16 bases between the germline ends. Germline lookup yields CDR1 GTSNPN and CDR2 SVGIG (reference sequence). CDR3 length equals 14 residues.

The chain employs TRBV2 and TRBJ1-4; 7 bases line up with TRBD1. Germline CDR1 is SNHLY and CDR2 is FYNNEI. The CDR3 extends over 14 amino acids. The V and J ends lost 7 bases and 8 bases, in that order; junction bases with no gene match: 10. The CDR3 coding sequence is TGTGCCAGCACCAAACAGGGGACGGGAGAAAAACTGTTTTTT. Translation: CASTKQGTGEKLFF.